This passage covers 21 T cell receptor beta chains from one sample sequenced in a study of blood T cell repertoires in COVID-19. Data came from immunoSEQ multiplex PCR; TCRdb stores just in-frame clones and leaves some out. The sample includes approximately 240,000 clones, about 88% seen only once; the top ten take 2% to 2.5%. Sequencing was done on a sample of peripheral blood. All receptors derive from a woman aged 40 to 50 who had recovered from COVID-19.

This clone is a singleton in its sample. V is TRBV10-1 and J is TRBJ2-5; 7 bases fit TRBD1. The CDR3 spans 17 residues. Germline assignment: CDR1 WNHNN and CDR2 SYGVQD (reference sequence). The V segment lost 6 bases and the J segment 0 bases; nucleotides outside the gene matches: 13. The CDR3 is CASRNTFDRADQETQYF. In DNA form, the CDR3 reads TGCGCCAGCAGAAACACATTTGACAGGGCCGACCAAGAGACCCAGTACTTC.

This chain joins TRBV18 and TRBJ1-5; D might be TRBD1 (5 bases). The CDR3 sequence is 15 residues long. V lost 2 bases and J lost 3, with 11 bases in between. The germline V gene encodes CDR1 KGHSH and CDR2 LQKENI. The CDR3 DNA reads TGTGCCAGCTCACCAGGCAGGGTGGCCAATCAGCCCCAGCATTTT. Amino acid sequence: CASSPGRVANQPQHF.

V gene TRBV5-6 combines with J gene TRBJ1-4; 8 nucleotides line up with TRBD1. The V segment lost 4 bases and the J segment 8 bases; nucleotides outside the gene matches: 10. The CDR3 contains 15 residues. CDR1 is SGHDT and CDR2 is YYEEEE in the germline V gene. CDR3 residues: CASSLWDRQGEKLFF. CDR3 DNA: TGTGCCAGCAGCCTATGGGACAGGCAGGGAGAAAAACTGTTTTTT.

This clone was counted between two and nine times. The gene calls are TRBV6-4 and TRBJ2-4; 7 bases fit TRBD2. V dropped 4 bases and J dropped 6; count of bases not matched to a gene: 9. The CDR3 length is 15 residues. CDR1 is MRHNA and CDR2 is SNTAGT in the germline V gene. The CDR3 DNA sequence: TGTGCCAGCAGTGTCAGGGCGGGAGACGGAAACATTCAGTACTTC. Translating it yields CASSVRAGDGNIQYF.

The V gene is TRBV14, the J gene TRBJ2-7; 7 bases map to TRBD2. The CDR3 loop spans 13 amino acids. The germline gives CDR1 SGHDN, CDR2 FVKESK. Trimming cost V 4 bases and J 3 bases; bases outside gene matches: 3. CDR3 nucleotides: TGTGCCAGCAGCCCCGGGAGGAGCTACGAGCAGTACTTC. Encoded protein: CASSPGRSYEQYF.

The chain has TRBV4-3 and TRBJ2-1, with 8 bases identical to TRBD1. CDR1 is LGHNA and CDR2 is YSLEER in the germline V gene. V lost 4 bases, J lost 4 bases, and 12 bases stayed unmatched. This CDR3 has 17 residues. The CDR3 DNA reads TGCGCCAGCAGCCCCCCCAAACAGGGGGACGAATACAATGAGCAGTTCTTC. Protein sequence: CASSPPKQGDEYNEQFF.

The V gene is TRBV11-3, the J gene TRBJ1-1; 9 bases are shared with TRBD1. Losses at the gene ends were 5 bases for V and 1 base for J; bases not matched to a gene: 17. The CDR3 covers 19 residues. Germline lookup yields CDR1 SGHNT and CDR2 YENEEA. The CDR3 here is CASSPSWDREGYRNTEAFF. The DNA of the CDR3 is TGTGCCAGCAGCCCTAGTTGGGACAGGGAGGGCTATAGGAACACTGAAGCTTTCTTT. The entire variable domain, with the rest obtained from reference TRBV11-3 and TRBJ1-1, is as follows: EAGVVQSPRYKIIEKKQPVAFWCNPISGHNTLYWYLQNLGQGPELLIRYENEEAVDDSQLPKDRFSAERLKGVDSTLKIQPAELGDSAVYLCASSPSWDREGYRNTEAFFGQGTRLTVV.

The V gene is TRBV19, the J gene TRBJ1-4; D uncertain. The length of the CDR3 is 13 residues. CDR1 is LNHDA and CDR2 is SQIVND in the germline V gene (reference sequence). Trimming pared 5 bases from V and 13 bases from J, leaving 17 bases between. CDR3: CASSLGLLTGLFF. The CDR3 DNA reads TGTGCCAGTAGTCTCGGACTCTTAACGGGACTGTTTTTT.

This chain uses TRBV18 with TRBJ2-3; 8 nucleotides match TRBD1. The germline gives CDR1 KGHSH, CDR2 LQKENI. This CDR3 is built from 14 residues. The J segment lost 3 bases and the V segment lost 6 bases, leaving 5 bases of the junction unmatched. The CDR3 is CASSRTGRTDTQYF. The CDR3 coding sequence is TGTGCCAGCTCTCGGACAGGGCGGACAGATACGCAGTATTTT. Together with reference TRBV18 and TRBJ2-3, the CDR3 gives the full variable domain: NAGVMQNPRHLVRRRGQEARLRCSPMKGHSHVYWYRQLPEEGLKFMVYLQKENIIDESGMPKERFSAEFPKEGPSILRIQQVVRGDSAAYFCASSRTGRTDTQYFGPGTRLTVL.

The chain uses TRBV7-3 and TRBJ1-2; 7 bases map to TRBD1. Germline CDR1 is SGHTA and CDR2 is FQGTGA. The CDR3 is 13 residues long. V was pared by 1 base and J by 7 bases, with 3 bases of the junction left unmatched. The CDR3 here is CASSLIAGGGYTF. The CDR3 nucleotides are TGTGCCAGCAGCTTAATAGCAGGGGGTGGCTACACCTTC.

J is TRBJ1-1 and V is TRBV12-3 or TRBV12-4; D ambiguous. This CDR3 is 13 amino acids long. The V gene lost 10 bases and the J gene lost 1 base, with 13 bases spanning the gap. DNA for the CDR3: TGTGCCACCGAGGGCGGGTCGAACACTGAAGCTTTCTTT. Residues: CATEGGSNTEAFF.

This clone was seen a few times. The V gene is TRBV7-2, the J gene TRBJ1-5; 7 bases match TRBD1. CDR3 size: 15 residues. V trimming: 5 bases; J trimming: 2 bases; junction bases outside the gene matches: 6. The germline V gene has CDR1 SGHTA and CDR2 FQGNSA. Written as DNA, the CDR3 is TGTGCCAGCAGCCAGACAGGGACGGGCAATCAGCCCCAGCATTTT. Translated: CASSQTGTGNQPQHF.

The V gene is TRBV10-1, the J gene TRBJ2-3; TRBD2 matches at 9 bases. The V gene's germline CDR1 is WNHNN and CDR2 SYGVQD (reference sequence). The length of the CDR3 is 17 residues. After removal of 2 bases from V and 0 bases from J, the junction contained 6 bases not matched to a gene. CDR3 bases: TGCGCCAGCAGTGAGGGGGCGGGGGGGAAAAGCACAGATACGCAGTATTTT. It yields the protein CASSEGAGGKSTDTQYF.

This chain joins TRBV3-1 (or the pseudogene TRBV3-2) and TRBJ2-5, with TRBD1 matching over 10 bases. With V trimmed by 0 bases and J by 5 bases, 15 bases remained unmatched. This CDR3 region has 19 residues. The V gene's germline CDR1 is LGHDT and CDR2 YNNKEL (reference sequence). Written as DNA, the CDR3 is TGTGCCAGCAGCCAAGATCTCGAGACAGGGGGCTCCCAAGATGAGACCCAGTACTTC. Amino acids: CASSQDLETGGSQDETQYF.

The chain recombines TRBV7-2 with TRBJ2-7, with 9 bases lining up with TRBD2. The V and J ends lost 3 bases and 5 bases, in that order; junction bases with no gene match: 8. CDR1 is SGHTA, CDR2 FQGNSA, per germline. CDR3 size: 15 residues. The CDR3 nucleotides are TGTGCCAGCAGCTTTGCCGGGACTAGCAACCACGAGCAGTACTTC. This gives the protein CASSFAGTSNHEQYF.

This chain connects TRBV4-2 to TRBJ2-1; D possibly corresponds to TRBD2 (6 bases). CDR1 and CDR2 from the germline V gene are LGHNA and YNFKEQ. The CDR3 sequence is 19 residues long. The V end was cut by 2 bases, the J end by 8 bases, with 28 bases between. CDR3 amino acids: CASSQTGPSVGSWGDEQFF. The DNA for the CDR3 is TGTGCCAGCAGCCAAACCGGACCGTCGGTGGGGAGCTGGGGGGATGAGCAGTTCTTC.

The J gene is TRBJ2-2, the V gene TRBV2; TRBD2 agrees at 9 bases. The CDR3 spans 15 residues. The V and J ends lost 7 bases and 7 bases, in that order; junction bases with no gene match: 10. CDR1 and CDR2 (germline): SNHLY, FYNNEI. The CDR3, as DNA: TGTGCCAGCACCCGGGTAGCGGGAGTCGGCGGGGAGCTGTTTTTT. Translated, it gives CASTRVAGVGGELFF. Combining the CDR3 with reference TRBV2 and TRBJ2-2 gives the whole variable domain EPEVTQTPSHQVTQMGQEVILRCVPISNHLYFYWYRQILGQKVEFLVSFYNNEISEKSEIFDDQFSVERPDGSNFTLKIRSTKLEDSAMYFCASTRVAGVGGELFFGEGSRLTVL.

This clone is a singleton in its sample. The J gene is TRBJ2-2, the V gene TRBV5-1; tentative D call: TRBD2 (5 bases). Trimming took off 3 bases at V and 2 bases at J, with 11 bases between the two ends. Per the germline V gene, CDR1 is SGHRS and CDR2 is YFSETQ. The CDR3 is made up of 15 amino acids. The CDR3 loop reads CASSSGILNTGELFF. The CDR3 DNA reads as TGCGCCAGCAGCTCCGGGATACTTAACACCGGGGAGCTGTTTTTT.

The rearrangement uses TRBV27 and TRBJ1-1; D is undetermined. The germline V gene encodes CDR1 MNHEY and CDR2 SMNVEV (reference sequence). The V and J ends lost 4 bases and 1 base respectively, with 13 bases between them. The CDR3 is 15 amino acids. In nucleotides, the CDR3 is TGTGCCAGCAGTTGGAGAGGCAGCGGGAACACTGAAGCTTTCTTT. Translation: CASSWRGSGNTEAFF.

This chain's CDR3 is CASSFGGNTEAFF. For the CDR3, the DNA is TGTGCCAGCAGCTTTGGAGGGAACACTGAAGCTTTCTTT. V gene TRBV5-5 combines with J gene TRBJ1-1; D unclear. The germline gives CDR1 SGHKS, CDR2 YYEKEE (reference sequence). The CDR3 is 13 amino acids. V lost 2 bases and J lost 1, with 6 bases in between.

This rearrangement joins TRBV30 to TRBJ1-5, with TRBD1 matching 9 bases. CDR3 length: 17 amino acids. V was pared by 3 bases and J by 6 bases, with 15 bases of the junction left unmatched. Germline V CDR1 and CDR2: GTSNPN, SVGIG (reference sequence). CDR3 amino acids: CAWSAPNYRGRLQPQHF. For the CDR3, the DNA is TGTGCCTGGAGCGCGCCGAATTACAGGGGGCGGCTTCAGCCCCAGCATTTT.